The source of this T cell receptor (beta chain) is a study of blood T cell repertoires in COVID-19 (dated by TCRdb to about 2020). Background for the entire study: Samples covering the acute and convalescent phases of COVID-19 were provided by collaborators in the United States, Italy and Spain. The material from the prospective study consisted of cDNA or gDNA derived from T cells, B-cell-depleted T cells, or PBMCs. Deeply sampled blood TCRbeta repertoires from subjects exposed to, actively infected with, or recovered from COVID-19 were included in the dataset. The repertoires were made available in a free public database intended to serve as a resource for research on the immune response to SARS-CoV-2. The samples were drawn from the first 160 participants of the ongoing ImmuneRACE study and from 1,254 subjects provided by 6 global collaborators. Nearly every sample came with metadata listing a de-identified subject ID, COVID-19 status, age in years and sex. Where available, HLA class I and class II types were obtained from metadata supplied by the sample provider rather than from assay-based typing.

This clone was seen a single time. The clone's antigen remains unknown. Base qualities are not at hand, and no much larger clone is one base apart. Trimming leaves V shorter by 8 bases and J shorter by 1 base, with the junction holding 3 bases beyond the gene matches. Taken from the germline V gene (reference sequence), the CDR1 and CDR2 loops are LGHDT and YNNKEL. Including cysteine and phenylalanine, the CDR3 has 14 amino acids. Here the CDR3 DNA is all that survives: 42 bases in frame from base 1. What the work shows at the level of the full study, not this receptor alone: How much clinical and demographic metadata was included differed by source and by participant, and the metadata was provided uncurated.

Participants in the prospective study were enrolled through a virtual design, were aged roughly 18 to 90 years, and lived in roughly 26 United States geographic areas. In the prospective study, participants were assigned to cohorts based on the clinical history participants reported in a screening survey and a study questionnaire. Recovered participants in ImmuneRACE Cohort 3 were defined by two consecutive negative NP/OP PCR tests, clearance by a healthcare professional, or resolution of symptoms. Mobile phlebotomists in the prospective study collected whole blood, serum and a nasopharyngeal or oropharyngeal swab from every participant. Participants in the prospective study had the option to provide additional blood draws and questionnaires over a roughly two-month period. Blood samples from the prospective study were shipped frozen or at room temperature prior to DNA extraction. TCRbeta CDR3 regions were amplified from genomic DNA using the immunoSEQ Assay, a bias-controlled multiplex PCR. As for the original processing: The number of nucleated cells in each sample was estimated from the amplification of reference gene primers within the assay. To quantify the absolute abundance of each unique TCRbeta CDR3 rearrangement, sequence reads were collapsed and filtered. For each sample, productive Simpson clonality was calculated as the square root of Simpson's diversity index over productive rearrangements. Entries here come from immuneACCESS through TCRdb and include only in-frame sequences with V and J called. Some clones fail to appear in such tables; in the studies checked, an unresolved V gene covers under half of the shortfall, and the cause of the remainder is unknown. From that table come the V and J calls and clone size; the DNA was used to work out D and trimming. The sample includes roughly 520,000 clones, with 85% to 90% observed a single time. The top ten clones comprise 1.5% to 2% of the sample.

Sequencing used PBMCs or T cells enriched from blood (not recorded which). Recombination joined TRBV3-1 (or the pseudogene TRBV3-2) with TRBJ2-1; 9 of the junction bases match TRBD2. The TCR sequence derives from a woman aged 40 to 50 who had recovered from COVID-19. The CDR3 region reads CASQLAGSYNEQFF. The sequenced DNA is TGTGCCAGCCAGCTAGCGGGATCCTACAATGAGCAGTTCTTC.